Following are 4 T cell receptor beta chains from one sample sequenced in a study of cytomegalovirus exposure and HLA in healthy donors. Both 60 Vbeta primers and 13 Jbeta primers went into the PCR. Clones were sequenced by immunoSEQ multiplex PCR, and TCRdb holds only the in-frame ones, with some missing. The sample contains 110,000 or so clones, approximately 74% of which appear only once. The specimen was PBMCs. The receptors were gathered from a woman between 35 and 50 years old in good health and CMV-seropositive.

This chain's CDR3 is CASSLTGRGGTEAFF. The CDR3 bases are TGTGCCAGCAGCTTAACTGGGAGAGGCGGCACTGAAGCTTTCTTT. The chain uses TRBV7-3 and TRBJ1-1; D not certain. In germline, CDR1 is SGHTA, CDR2 FQGTGA. Trimming cost V 0 bases and J 4 bases, with 12 bases left between them. The CDR3 is 15 residues long.

Worth noting for this clone: Distinct nucleotide sequences in the sample also encode this CDR3. The V call is TRBV18, the J call TRBJ2-5, with D possibly being TRBD2 (5 bases). The CDR3 runs to 12 residues. CDR1 KGHSH and CDR2 LQKENI come from the germline V gene. Trimming pared 2 bases from V and 5 bases from J, leaving 6 bases between. The CDR3 sequence is CASSPGGETQYF. Written as DNA, the CDR3 is TGTGCCAGCTCACCAGGAGGCGAGACCCAGTACTTC.

V is TRBV5-6 and J is TRBJ2-7; 8 nucleotides line up with TRBD2. The length of the CDR3 is 14 residues. Per the germline V gene, CDR1 is SGHDT and CDR2 is YYEEEE. V lost 2 bases to trimming and J lost 5 bases; unmatched junction nucleotides: 6. In DNA form, the CDR3 reads TGTGCCAGCAGCTTCCTTAGCGGGGACCACGAGCAGTACTTC. Translation gives CASSFLSGDHEQYF. The whole variable domain, remainder taken from reference TRBV5-6 and TRBJ2-7, is DAGVTQSPTHLIKTRGQQVTLRCSPKSGHDTVSWYQQALGQGPQFIFQYYEEEERQRGNFPDRFSGHQFPNYSSELNVNALLLGDSALYLCASSFLSGDHEQYFGPGTRLTVT.

The chain couples TRBV11-1 to TRBJ1-1, with 7 positions matching TRBD1. CDR1 and CDR2 (germline): SGHAT, FQDESV (reference sequence). The CDR3 has 12 amino acids. V lost 2 bases, J lost 11 bases, and 5 bases stayed unmatched. This chain's CDR3 is CASSLSEGAAFF. CDR3 nucleotide sequence: TGTGCCAGCAGCTTATCAGAGGGGGCGGCTTTCTTT.